The 9 T cell receptor beta chains listed next were all sequenced from one sample in a study of regulatory T cells in long-lasting Graves disease. CDR3-region Arm-PCR and iRepertoire HTBI primers produced the TCR beta libraries. Using its own MiXCR run on the multiplex PCR reads, TCRdb lists one record per CDR3 protein. The sample holds about 620,000 distinct CDR3 sequences, about 16% seen once. The sample's time point: newly diagnosed GD, antithyroid drugs for less than 3 months. Isolated PBMC RNA provided the starting material for the TCR library. This sample also belongs to another study, concerning T cells in Graves' hyperthyroidism and ophthalmopathy.

The sample consisted of peripheral blood mononuclear cells (PBMCs), taken at new diagnosis, from a patient treated with antithyroid drugs. Source of these receptors: a woman in her twenties or thirties with Graves disease.

The chain has TRBV28 and TRBJ1-5, with a tentative D call TRBD1 (5 bases). V gave up 6 bases and J gave up 7 bases, with 16 bases separating them. CDR1 and CDR2 (germline): MDHEN, SYDVKM. CDR3 length: 14 amino acids. This chain's CDR3 is CASSLGGVSQPQHF. The CDR3 coding sequence is TGTGCCAGCAGCTTGGGGGGGGTAAGCCAGCCCCAGCATTTT.

V is TRBV5-1 and J is TRBJ1-4; weak D call: TRBD1 (6 bases). Per germline, CDR1 SGHRS and CDR2 YFSETQ. This CDR3 is built from 16 residues. The germline V and J ends were trimmed by 0 bases and 5 bases, with 14 bases remaining between them. The CDR3 DNA follows: TGCGCCAGCAGCTTGGCTACGGACAGCCAAAATGAAAAACTGTTTTTT. Protein product: CASSLATDSQNEKLFF.

In its sample, this clonotype was seen a few times. The chain employs TRBV28 and TRBJ2-1, with 9 bases fitting TRBD2. CDR1 MDHEN and CDR2 SYDVKM come from the germline V gene. Trimming removed 6 bases from V and 4 bases from J; junction bases left unmatched: 7. The CDR3 is 15 residues long. CDR3 sequence: CASRHSSGRYNEQFF. The CDR3 nucleotides read TGTGCCAGCAGACACAGTAGCGGGAGATACAATGAGCAGTTCTTC.

This clonotype was detected a few times. V gene TRBV2 combines with J gene TRBJ2-3; no clear D gene. The ends were cut back, 3 bases at V and 5 bases at J, with 3 bases in the middle. From germline, CDR1 is SNHLY and CDR2 FYNNEI. The CDR3 runs to 11 residues. CDR3 region: CASSELDTQYF. CDR3 coding DNA: TGTGCCAGCAGTGAGTTAGATACGCAGTATTTT.

This clonotype was seen many times. In DNA form, the CDR3 reads TGTGCCAGCAGTAGTTGGACAGGGGGGAACACTGAAGCTTTCTTT. Translating gives CASSSWTGGNTEAFF. This chain joins TRBV28 and TRBJ1-1; 10 nucleotides match TRBD1. This CDR3 is 15 amino acids long. CDR1 MDHEN and CDR2 SYDVKM come from the germline V gene. V lost 5 bases to trimming and J lost 1 base; unmatched junction nucleotides: 4.

V gene TRBV20-1 combines with J gene TRBJ1-6; no definite D call. The CDR3 has 13 residues. Per germline, CDR1 DFQATT and CDR2 SNEGSKA (reference sequence). With 6 bases removed from V and 9 bases from J, the gap between germline ends came to 15 bases. CDR3 nucleotides: TGCAGTGCCTCGGGCTCCTCTTTTTCACCCCTCCACTTT. Its translation is CSASGSSFSPLHF.

With respect to this clonotype: A single base separates this from a much larger clone, so it may be a read error. The V and J genes are TRBV6-1 and TRBJ1-1, with D perhaps matching TRBD1 (5 bases). CDR1 is MNHNS and CDR2 is SASEGT in the germline V gene. The V gene lost 0 bases and the J gene lost 6 bases, with 17 bases spanning the gap. The CDR3 totals 16 residues. The CDR3 loop reads CASSEALRRGNAEAFF. CDR3 in DNA: TGTGCCAGCAGTGAAGCGCTTCGAAGGGGAAACGCTGAAGCTTTCTTT.

A remark on this clonotype: The junction and the germline gene differ at one end; a read error may be behind it. The chain uses TRBV20-1 and TRBJ2-2; 8 bases fit TRBD1. The germline V gene encodes CDR1 DFQATT and CDR2 SNEGSKA (reference sequence). The CDR3 is 8 residues long. CDR3 sequence: CRPGGYRF. Written as DNA, the CDR3 is TGCAGACCAGGGGGCTACCGTTTT.

This clonotype has at least ten counts. This sequence joins TRBV27 and TRBJ2-3; D gene ambiguous. Germline assignment: CDR1 MNHEY and CDR2 SMNVEV (reference sequence). The CDR3 totals 14 residues. V lost 4 bases to trimming and J lost 0 bases, with 8 bases between them. The CDR3 DNA is TGTGCCAGCAGTTCATCCCCCAGCACAGATACGCAGTATTTT. Amino acids: CASSSSPSTDTQYF.